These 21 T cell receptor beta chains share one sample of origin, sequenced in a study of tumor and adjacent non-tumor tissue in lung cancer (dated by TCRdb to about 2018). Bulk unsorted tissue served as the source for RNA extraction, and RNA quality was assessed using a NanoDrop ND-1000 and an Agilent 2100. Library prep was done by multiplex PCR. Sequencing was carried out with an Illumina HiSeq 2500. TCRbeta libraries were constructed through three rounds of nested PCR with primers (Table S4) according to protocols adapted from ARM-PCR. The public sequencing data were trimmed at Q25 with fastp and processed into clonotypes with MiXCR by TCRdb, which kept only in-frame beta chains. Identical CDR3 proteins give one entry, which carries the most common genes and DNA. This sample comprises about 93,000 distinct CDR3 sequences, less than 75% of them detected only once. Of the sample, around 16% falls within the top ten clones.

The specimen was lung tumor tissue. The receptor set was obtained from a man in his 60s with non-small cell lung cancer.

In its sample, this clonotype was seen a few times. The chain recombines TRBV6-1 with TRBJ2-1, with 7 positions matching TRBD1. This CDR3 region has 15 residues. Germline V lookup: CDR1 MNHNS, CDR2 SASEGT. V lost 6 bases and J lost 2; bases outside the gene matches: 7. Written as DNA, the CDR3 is TGTGCCAGCAGGGGAAGAGGGGGCGCCTACAATGAGCAGTTCTTC. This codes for CASRGRGGAYNEQFF.

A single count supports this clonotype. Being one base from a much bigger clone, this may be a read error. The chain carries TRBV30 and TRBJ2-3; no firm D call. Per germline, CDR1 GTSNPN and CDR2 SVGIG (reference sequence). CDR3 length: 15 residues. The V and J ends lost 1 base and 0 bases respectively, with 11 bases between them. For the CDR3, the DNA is TGTGCCTGGAGTGGTCACGCCGGGAGCACAGATACGCAGTATTTT. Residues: CAWSGHAGSTDTQYF.

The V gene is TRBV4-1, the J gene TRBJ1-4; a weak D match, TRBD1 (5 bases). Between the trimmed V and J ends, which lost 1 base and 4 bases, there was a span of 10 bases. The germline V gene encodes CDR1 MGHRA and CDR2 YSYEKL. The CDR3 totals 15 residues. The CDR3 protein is CASSQVGGDNEKLFF. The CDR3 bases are TGCGCCAGCAGCCAAGTTGGGGGAGATAATGAAAAACTGTTTTTT.

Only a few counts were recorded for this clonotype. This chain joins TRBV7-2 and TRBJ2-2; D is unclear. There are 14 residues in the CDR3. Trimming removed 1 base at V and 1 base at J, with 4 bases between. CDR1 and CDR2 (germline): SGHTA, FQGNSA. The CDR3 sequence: CASSLVGNTGELFF. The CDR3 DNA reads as TGTGCCAGCAGCTTAGTAGGGAACACCGGGGAGCTGTTTTTT.

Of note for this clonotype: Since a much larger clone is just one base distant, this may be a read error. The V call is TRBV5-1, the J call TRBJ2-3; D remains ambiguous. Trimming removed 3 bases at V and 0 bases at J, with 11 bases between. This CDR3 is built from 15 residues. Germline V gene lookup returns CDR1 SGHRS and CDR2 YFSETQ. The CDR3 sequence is CASSSDEPSTDTQYF. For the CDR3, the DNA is TGCGCCAGCAGCTCGGACGAACCGAGCACAGATACGCAGTATTTT.

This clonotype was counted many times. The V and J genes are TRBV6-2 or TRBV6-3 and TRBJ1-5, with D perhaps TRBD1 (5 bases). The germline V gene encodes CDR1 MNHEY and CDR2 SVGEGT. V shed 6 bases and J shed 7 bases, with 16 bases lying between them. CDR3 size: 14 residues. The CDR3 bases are TGTGCCAGCAGAACGGGACTAATGATACAGCCCCAGCATTTT. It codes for CASRTGLMIQPQHF.

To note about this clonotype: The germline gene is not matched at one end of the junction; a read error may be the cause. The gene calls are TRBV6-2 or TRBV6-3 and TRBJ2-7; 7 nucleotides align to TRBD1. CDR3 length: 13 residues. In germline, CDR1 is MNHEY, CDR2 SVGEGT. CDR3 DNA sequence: TGTGCCAGCAGTTATACGACAGGGTACGTGCAGTGCTTC. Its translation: CASSYTTGYVQCF.

This CDR3 reads CASSNAGLALETQYF. In DNA, the CDR3 is TGTGCCAGTTCGAATGCGGGACTAGCGTTAGAGACCCAGTACTTC. This rearrangement joins TRBV12-3 or TRBV12-4 to TRBJ2-5; 10 bases are shared with TRBD2. This CDR3 is built from 15 residues. V shed 9 bases, J shed 4 bases, and the junction held 11 bases outside the gene matches.

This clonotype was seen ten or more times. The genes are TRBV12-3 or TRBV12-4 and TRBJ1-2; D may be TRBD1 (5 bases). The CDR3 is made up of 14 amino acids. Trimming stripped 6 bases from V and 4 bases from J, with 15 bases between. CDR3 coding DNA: TGTGCCAGCAGCCCCCGGGACGGAGCCTATGGCTACACCTTC. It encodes CASSPRDGAYGYTF.

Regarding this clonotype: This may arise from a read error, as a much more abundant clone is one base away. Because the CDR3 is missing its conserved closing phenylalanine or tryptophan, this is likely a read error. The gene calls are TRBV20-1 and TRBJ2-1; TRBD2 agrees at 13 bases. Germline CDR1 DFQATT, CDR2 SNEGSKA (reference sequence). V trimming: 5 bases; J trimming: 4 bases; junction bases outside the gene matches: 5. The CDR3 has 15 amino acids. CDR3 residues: CSASGLAGTYNEQFL. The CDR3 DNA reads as TGCAGTGCTTCGGGACTAGCGGGAACTTACAATGAGCAGTTCTTA.

Here the CDR3 reads CASCVQGAGNEQFF. For the CDR3, the DNA is TGTGCCAGCTGCGTACAGGGGGCCGGTAATGAGCAGTTCTTC. The rearrangement uses TRBV2 and TRBJ2-1, with 9 bases fitting TRBD1. V lost 8 bases to trimming and J lost 7 bases; unmatched junction nucleotides: 9. Germline-derived CDR1 and CDR2 are SNHLY and FYNNEI. The CDR3 consists of 14 residues.

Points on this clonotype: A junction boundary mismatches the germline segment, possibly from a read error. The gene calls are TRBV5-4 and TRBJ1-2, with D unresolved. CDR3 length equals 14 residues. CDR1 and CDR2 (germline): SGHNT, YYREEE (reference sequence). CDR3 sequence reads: CTSSLVATNYGYTF. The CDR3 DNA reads TGTACCAGCAGCTTGGTAGCGACTAACTATGGCTACACCTTC. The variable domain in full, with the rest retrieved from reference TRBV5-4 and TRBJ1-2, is ETGVTQSPTHLIKTRGQQVTLRCSSQSGHNTVSWYQQALGQGPQFIFQYYREEENGRGNFPPRFSGLQFPNYSSELNVNALELDDSALYLCTSSLVATNYGYTFGSGTRLTVV.

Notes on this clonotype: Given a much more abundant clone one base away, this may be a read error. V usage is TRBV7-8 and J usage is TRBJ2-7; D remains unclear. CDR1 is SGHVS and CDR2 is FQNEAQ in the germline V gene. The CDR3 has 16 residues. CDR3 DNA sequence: TGTGCCAGCAGCCCCTTCCAGGCAGATAGCTCCTACAAGCAGTACTTC. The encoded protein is CASSPFQADSSYKQYF.

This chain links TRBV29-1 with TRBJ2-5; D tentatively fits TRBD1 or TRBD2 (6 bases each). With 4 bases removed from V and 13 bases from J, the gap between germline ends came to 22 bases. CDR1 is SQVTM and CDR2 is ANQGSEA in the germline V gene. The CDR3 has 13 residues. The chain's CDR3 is CSVGVGGQEILYF. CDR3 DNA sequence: TGCAGCGTTGGGGTGGGGGGCCAAGAGATCCTGTACTTC. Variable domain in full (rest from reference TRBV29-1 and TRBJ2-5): SAVISQKPSRDICQRGTSLTIQCQVDSQVTMMFWYRQQPGQSLTLIATANQGSEATYESGFVIDKFPISRPNLTFSTLTVSNMSPEDSSIYLCSVGVGGQEILYFGPGTRLLVL.

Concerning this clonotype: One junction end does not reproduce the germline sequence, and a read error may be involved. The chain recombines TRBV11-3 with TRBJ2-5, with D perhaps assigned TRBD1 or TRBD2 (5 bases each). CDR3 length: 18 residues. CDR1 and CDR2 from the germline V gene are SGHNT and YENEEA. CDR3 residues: CSSSLDGRRKGRTETQYF. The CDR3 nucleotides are TGTTCCAGCAGCTTAGACGGCCGCCGCAAGGGACGAACAGAGACCCAGTATTTC.

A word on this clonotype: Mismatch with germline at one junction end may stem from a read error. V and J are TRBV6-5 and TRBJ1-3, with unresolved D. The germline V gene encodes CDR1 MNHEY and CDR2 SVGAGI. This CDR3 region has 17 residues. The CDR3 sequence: CASSNGRFQSSGNTIYF. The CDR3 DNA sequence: TGTGCAAGCAGTAACGGACGGTTCCAGAGCTCTGGAAACACCATATATTTT.

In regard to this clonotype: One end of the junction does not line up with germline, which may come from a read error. DNA of the CDR3: TGCACCAGCACTACCGTTAGGGGGCAGGGGACAGATACGCAGTATTTT. It specifies CTSTTVRGQGTDTQYF. The genes are TRBV6-2 or TRBV6-3 and TRBJ2-3, with TRBD1 identical over 7 bases. The CDR3 runs to 16 residues. Germline V gene data show CDR1 as MNHEY and CDR2 as SVGEGT.

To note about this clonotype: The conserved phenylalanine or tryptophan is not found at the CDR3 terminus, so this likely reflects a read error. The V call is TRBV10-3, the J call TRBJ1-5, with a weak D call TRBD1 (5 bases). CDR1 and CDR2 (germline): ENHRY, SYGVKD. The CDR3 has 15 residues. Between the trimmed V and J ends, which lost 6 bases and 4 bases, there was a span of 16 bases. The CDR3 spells CAISYGHNPNQPQHY. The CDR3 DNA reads TGTGCCATCAGCTACGGACACAATCCAAATCAGCCCCAGCATTAT.

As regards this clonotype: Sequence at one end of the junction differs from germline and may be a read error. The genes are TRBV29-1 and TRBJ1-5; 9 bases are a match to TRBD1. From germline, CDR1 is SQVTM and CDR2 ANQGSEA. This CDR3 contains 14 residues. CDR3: CSVVRDREGLTQHF. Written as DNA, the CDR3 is TGCAGCGTTGTGAGGGACAGGGAGGGCCTGACCCAACATTTT.

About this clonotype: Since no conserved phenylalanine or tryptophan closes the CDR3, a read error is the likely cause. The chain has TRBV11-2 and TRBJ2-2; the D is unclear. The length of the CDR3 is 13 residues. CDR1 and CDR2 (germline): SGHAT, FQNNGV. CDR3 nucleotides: TGTGCCAGCAGATTAGATAACCCCATAGAGCTGTTTCTT. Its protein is CASRLDNPIELFL.

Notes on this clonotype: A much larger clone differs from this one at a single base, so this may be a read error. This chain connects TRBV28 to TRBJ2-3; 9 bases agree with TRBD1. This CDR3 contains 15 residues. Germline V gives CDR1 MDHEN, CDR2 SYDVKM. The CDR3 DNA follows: TGTGTCAGCGGGTTCTCCGGGACAGGGAAAGATACGCAGTATTTT. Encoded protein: CVSGFSGTGKDTQYF.